This T cell receptor beta chain was captured in a study of blood T cell repertoires in COVID-19 (dated by TCRdb to the early 2020s). About the investigation overall: The collaborator samples originated in the United States, Italy and Spain and spanned the acute and convalescent phases of COVID-19. HLA class I and class II types, where available, came from metadata supplied by the sample provider rather than from assay-based typing. A freely available public database, intended as a resource for researchers studying the immune response to SARS-CoV-2, is where the repertoires were released. Subjects who had been exposed to COVID-19, were actively infected with it, or had recovered from it provided the deeply sampled blood TCRbeta repertoires that made up the dataset. Samples came from the ongoing ImmuneRACE study (first 160 participants) plus 1,254 subjects from 6 global collaborators. Nearly every sample came with metadata listing a de-identified subject ID, COVID-19 status, age in years and sex. The material from the prospective study consisted of cDNA or gDNA derived from T cells, B-cell-depleted T cells, or PBMCs. Overall study outcomes, separate from this receptor: Clinical and demographic metadata were provided uncurated, with the amount varying by source and participant.

In the prospective study, participants were roughly 18 to 95 years old, resided in about two dozen geographic areas of the United States, and were enrolled through a virtual design. In the prospective study, cohorts were assigned on the basis of participant-reported clinical history obtained from a screening survey and a study questionnaire. Each participant in the prospective study had whole blood, serum and a nasopharyngeal or oropharyngeal swab collected by mobile phlebotomists. Over an approximately 2-month period, participants in the prospective study had the option of providing additional blood draws and questionnaires. Before DNA extraction, blood samples from the prospective study were shipped at room temperature or frozen. TCRbeta CDR3 regions were amplified from genomic DNA using the immunoSEQ Assay, a bias-controlled multiplex PCR. The authors' analysis ran thus. Within the assay, amplification of reference gene primers was used to estimate how many nucleated cells each sample contained. Sequence reads were collapsed and filtered to measure the absolute abundance of every unique TCRbeta CDR3 rearrangement. Productive Simpson clonality was computed per sample as the square root of Simpson's diversity index over productive rearrangements. Here the immuneACCESS table is served through TCRdb, limited to in-frame sequences with V and J called. Missing clones are a known gap in these copies; in checked studies unresolved V genes cover under half, and the rest lacks a known reason. D and trimming come from the DNA, and the V and J calls and clone size come from that table. Present in this sample are some 250,000 clones, approximately 90% of which were seen just once. Approximately 1.2% of the sample is in the top ten clones.

Via the germline V gene, CDR1 is SGHVS and CDR2 FNYEAQ. Counted from cysteine to phenylalanine, this CDR3 has 15 amino acids. This entry keeps only the CDR3 DNA: 45 bases, framed from base 1. V is cut by 5 bases and J by 4 bases, and the space between the germline ends is 17 bases. Details on this clone: The antigen it recognizes is unknown. Base qualities are not recorded, but no much larger clone differs from it by a single base.

This clonotype was sampled from a human donor in a cohort exposed to, infected with or recovered from COVID-19 (not recorded which). The donor label of this sample is uncertain. The chain is encoded by TRBV7-6 joined to TRBJ1-2; no D segment can be confidently identified. Sequencing was done on a sample of PBMCs or T cells enriched from blood (not recorded which). The nucleotides are TGTGCCAGCAGCCCCTCTATCCTCGATGCCTATGGCTACACCTTC. Translated, it gives CASSPSILDAYGYTF.